This TCR beta chain was captured in a study of beta chain features in type 1 diabetes. Study-wide findings and caveats: When Type 1 diabetes patients were examined, their TCRB CDR3s proved moderately but significantly shorter in all four CD4+ subsets.

The authors reverse transcribed all of the isolated RNA, so sequencing captured expressed TCRB transcripts. Sequenced by immunoSEQ multiplex PCR; TCRdb stores in-frame clones only, minus some. Among hundreds of thousands of clones, around 15% were seen once, and the ten largest hold 0.04%. This clone has just a few counts. What it binds is unknown. Sequenced: naive CD4+ T cells from blood. This receptor was identified in a man younger than 35 with type 1 diabetes.

CDR3 bases: TGTGCCTGGAGGGGTTGGTTCGGTCAGTTCTCTGGGGCCAACGTCCTGACTTTC. Protein: CAWRGWFGQFSGANVLTF. The chain uses TRBV30 and TRBJ2-6; D remains unclear. The CDR3 is made up of 18 amino acids. Per germline, CDR1 GTSNPN and CDR2 SVGIG (reference sequence). With 3 bases removed from V and 0 bases from J, the gap between germline ends came to 18 bases. The complete variable domain, with remaining parts taken from reference TRBV30 and TRBJ2-6, reads SQTIHQWPATLVQPVGSPLSLECTVEGTSNPNLYWYRQAAGRGLQLLFYSVGIGQISSEVPQNLSASRPQDRQFILSSKKLLLSDSGFYLCAWRGWFGQFSGANVLTFGAGSRLTVL.